The 20 T cell receptor beta chains presented below share a single source sample, sequenced in a study of monozygotic twins with inflammatory bowel disease. With the 5' RACE reads reprocessed, TCRdb shows one record per CDR3 protein and no DNA. The listing records about 440,000 distinct CDR3 sequences. Sequenced material: blood. The receptors come from a human donor with ulcerative colitis or Crohn's disease, or a healthy co-twin of an affected twin (not recorded which).

The genes are TRBV29-1 and TRBJ2-7; TCRdb's D gene call, TRBD1, goes unchecked for lack of DNA. This CDR3 spans 15 amino acids. From germline, CDR1 is SQVTM and CDR2 ANQGSEA. The CDR3 spells CSAEGGQGSFNEQYF.

The chain combines TRBV9 with TRBJ2-5; TCRdb reports TRBD2, a call that lacks DNA to check it against. The CDR3 is 15 amino acids. Germline V gene sequence: CDR1 SGDLS, CDR2 YYNGEE. The CDR3 region is CASSVDPPPGETQYF.

The CDR3 sequence is CASSYSGGAGTHTQYF. The chain links TRBV6-5 to TRBJ2-3; as DNA is missing, the TRBD1 call by TCRdb cannot be tested. This CDR3 contains 16 residues. Germline CDR1 and CDR2: MNHEY and SVGAGI.

This sequence joins TRBV14 and TRBJ2-2; absent DNA, TCRdb's TRBD1 call cannot be checked. This CDR3 has 15 residues. The germline V gene has CDR1 SGHDN and CDR2 FVKESK. The CDR3 reads CASSQALGVGRELFF.

The chain's CDR3 is CASRVSNEQYF. The rearrangement links TRBV12-3 or TRBV12-4 to TRBJ2-7. CDR3 length: 11 residues.

V usage is TRBV10-3 and J usage is TRBJ1-3; the D call from TCRdb, TRBD1, cannot be confirmed without DNA. The CDR3 has 17 amino acids. Germline V gene sequence: CDR1 ENHRY, CDR2 SYGVKD. Here the CDR3 reads CAIRAGGADFSGNTIYF.

V usage is TRBV18 and J usage is TRBJ1-1; TCRdb picks TRBD1, but there is no DNA to check that call. Germline lookup yields CDR1 KGHSH and CDR2 LQKENI. The CDR3 runs 15 residues. The CDR3 region is CASSPRGDRDTEAFF.

The chain uses TRBV27 and TRBJ1-1; absent DNA, TCRdb's TRBD1 call cannot be checked. The CDR3 runs 14 residues. Germline CDR1 MNHEY, CDR2 SMNVEV (reference sequence). The CDR3 spells CASSLFGGGTEAFF.

The rearrangement uses TRBV15 and TRBJ2-7; checking the TCRdb D call of TRBD1 is not possible without DNA. CDR1 is LNHNV and CDR2 is YYDKDF in the germline V gene (reference sequence). The CDR3 runs 14 residues. CDR3 protein: CATSGFGQGYEQYF. Full variable domain (outside the CDR3, taken from reference TRBV15 and TRBJ2-7): DAMVIQNPRYQVTQFGKPVTLSCSQTLNHNVMYWYQQKSSQAPKLLFHYYDKDFNNEADTPDNFQSRRPNTSFCFLDIRSPGLGDTAMYLCATSGFGQGYEQYFGPGTRLTVT.

V is TRBV18 and J is TRBJ2-2. The CDR3 loop spans 15 amino acids. CDR1 KGHSH and CDR2 LQKENI come from the germline V gene. CDR3 protein: CASSPRLADTGELFF.

This chain connects TRBV4-2 to TRBJ2-6; the TRBD1 assignment by TCRdb is unverifiable without DNA. Germline V gene data show CDR1 as LGHNA and CDR2 as YNFKEQ. This CDR3 has 15 residues. The CDR3: CASSPVVSGANVLTF.

The chain employs TRBV9 and TRBJ2-1; TCRdb proposes TRBD2, but this gene call is untestable without DNA. CDR1 and CDR2 (germline): SGDLS, YYNGEE. This CDR3 is 15 amino acids long. CDR3 loop: CASSVATWEGDEQFF.

The J gene is TRBJ2-7, the V gene TRBV18; TCRdb gives TRBD1 as the D gene, but with no DNA this cannot be confirmed. The CDR3 covers 14 residues. Per germline, CDR1 KGHSH and CDR2 LQKENI. CDR3 amino acids: CTSSPGTKAREQYF.

The CDR3 is CSARTLDRGGYTF. The chain has TRBV20-1 and TRBJ1-2. This CDR3 is built from 13 residues. CDR1 is DFQATT and CDR2 is SNEGSKA in the germline V gene (reference sequence).

The chain joins TRBV5-1 to TRBJ2-2; lacking DNA, the TRBD1 call made by TCRdb goes unchecked. The germline V gene encodes CDR1 SGHRS and CDR2 YFSETQ. The CDR3 spans 13 residues. The CDR3 spells CASSSGPGGELFF.

This rearrangement joins TRBV5-1 to TRBJ2-7; TCRdb reports TRBD1, a call that lacks DNA to check it against. Germline CDR1 is SGHRS and CDR2 is YFSETQ. CDR3 length: 17 residues. Here the CDR3 reads CASSLVASGTGTYEQYF.

V and J are TRBV7-8 and TRBJ2-1. The CDR3 contains 15 residues. Germline CDR1 is SGHVS and CDR2 is FQNEAQ. CDR3 loop: CASSQHLSSYNEQFF.

The V and J genes are TRBV5-1 and TRBJ2-7; TCRdb calls TRBD2, which cannot be checked without DNA. This CDR3 is 15 amino acids long. CDR1 and CDR2 (germline): SGHRS, YFSETQ. The CDR3 region is CASSPTSGLAHEQYF.

The J gene is TRBJ2-3, the V gene TRBV18; TCRdb proposes TRBD2, but this gene call is untestable without DNA. The CDR3 consists of 16 residues. Per the germline V gene, CDR1 is KGHSH and CDR2 is LQKENI. The CDR3 sequence: CASSPLVLLEWDTQYF.

CDR3: CASSHNRVMNTEAFF. The rearrangement links TRBV12-3 or TRBV12-4 to TRBJ1-1. The CDR3 has 15 amino acids.